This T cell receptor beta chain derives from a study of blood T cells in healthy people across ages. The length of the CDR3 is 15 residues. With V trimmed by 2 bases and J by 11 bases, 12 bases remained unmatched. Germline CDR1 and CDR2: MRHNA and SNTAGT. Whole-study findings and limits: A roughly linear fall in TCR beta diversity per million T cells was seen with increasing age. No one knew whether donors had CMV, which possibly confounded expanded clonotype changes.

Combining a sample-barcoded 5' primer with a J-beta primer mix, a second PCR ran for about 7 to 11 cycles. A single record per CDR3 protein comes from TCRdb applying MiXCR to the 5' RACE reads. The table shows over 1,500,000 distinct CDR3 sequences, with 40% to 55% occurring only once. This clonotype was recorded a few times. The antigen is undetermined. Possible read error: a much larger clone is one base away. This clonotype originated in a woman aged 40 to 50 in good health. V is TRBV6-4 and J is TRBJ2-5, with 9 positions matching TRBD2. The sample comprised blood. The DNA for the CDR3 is TGTGCCAGCAGTGACGGGACTAGCCCCACCAATGAGCAGTACTTC. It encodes CASSDGTSPTNEQYF.